Presented here are 11 T cell receptor beta chains from one specimen sequenced in a study of identical twins. A single record per CDR3 protein comes from TCRdb applying MiXCR to the 5' RACE reads. This sample has 250,000 to 300,000 distinct CDR3 sequences; about 8.5% occur once, and the top ten carry around 3%. These records were also assigned to another study, of yellow fever vaccine responses in identical twins.

Sample: CD8+ T cells sorted from blood. The source is a woman aged 18-29 years in good health.

This clonotype was found many times. The chain uses TRBV7-2 and TRBJ2-5; 10 bases are a match to TRBD2. Germline CDR1 SGHTA, CDR2 FQGNSA. The length of the CDR3 is 14 residues. The ends lost 7 bases at V and 5 bases at J; junction bases unmatched: 7. The CDR3 nucleotides read TGTGCCAGCAACCTAGCGGGAGCGGAGGAGACCCAGTACTTC. Amino acid sequence: CASNLAGAEETQYF.

J is TRBJ1-4 and V is TRBV6-1; D uncertain. Trimming removed 3 bases from V and 8 bases from J, with 22 bases in between. Germline V gene lookup returns CDR1 MNHNS and CDR2 SASEGT. The CDR3 contains 17 residues. This chain's CDR3 is CASSDRRPRGFDEKLFF. The CDR3, as DNA: TGTGCCAGCAGTGACAGGAGGCCCCGGGGTTTTGACGAAAAACTGTTTTTT.

This clonotype was counted only a few times. The chain joins TRBV5-1 to TRBJ2-3, with a possible D match to TRBD1 (6 bases). CDR3 length: 16 amino acids. V dropped 2 bases and J dropped 4 bases, with 17 bases sitting between them. Germline V lookup: CDR1 SGHRS, CDR2 YFSETQ. The CDR3 reads CASSFKAQGLADTQYF. The DNA for the CDR3 is TGCGCCAGCAGCTTCAAAGCTCAGGGGTTGGCAGATACGCAGTATTTT.

This clonotype was observed at least ten times. The chain employs TRBV10-3 and TRBJ1-5, with D possibly being TRBD1 (5 bases). Per germline, CDR1 ENHRY and CDR2 SYGVKD. The CDR3 totals 14 residues. V lost 10 bases and J 0 bases, leaving 13 bases between the germline ends. The CDR3 loop reads CASSLDNSNQPQHF. The CDR3 DNA is TGTGCCAGCAGCTTGGACAATAGCAATCAGCCCCAGCATTTT.

CDR3 region: CSVKFAGVNEKLFF. In DNA, the CDR3 is TGCAGCGTTAAGTTTGCCGGGGTAAATGAAAAACTGTTTTTT. The chain has TRBV29-1 and TRBJ1-4; D unresolved. CDR1 and CDR2 (germline): SQVTM, ANQGSEA. The CDR3 loop spans 14 amino acids. The V gene lost 5 bases and the J gene lost 5 bases, with 15 bases spanning the gap.

This clonotype turned up a few times. CDR3: CASSQAISSLTDTQYF. The DNA of the CDR3 is TGTGCCAGCAGCCAAGCAATTAGTTCATTAACAGATACGCAGTATTTT. The V gene is TRBV3-1, the J gene TRBJ2-3, with D uncertain. This CDR3 has 16 amino acids. From germline, CDR1 is LGHDT and CDR2 YNNKEL (reference sequence). Trimming removed 1 base from V and 3 bases from J, with 14 bases in between.

Only a few counts were recorded for this clonotype. V gene TRBV11-1 combines with J gene TRBJ2-1; 7 bases match TRBD2. The CDR3 is 20 amino acids. In germline, CDR1 is SGHAT, CDR2 FQDESV (reference sequence). With V trimmed by 4 bases and J by 0 bases, 18 bases remained unmatched. CDR3 in amino acids: CASSSVGTRKGLSSYNEQFF. The CDR3 DNA reads TGTGCCAGCAGCTCCGTCGGGACTCGCAAGGGACTATCCTCCTACAATGAGCAGTTCTTC.

The chain combines TRBV5-4 with TRBJ2-2; weak D call: TRBD2 (6 bases). Germline values: CDR1 SGHNT, CDR2 YYREEE (reference sequence). The CDR3 runs 13 residues. The V and J ends lost 3 bases and 5 bases respectively, with 8 bases between them. The DNA of the CDR3 is TGTGCCAGCAGCTACGGGACTACCGGGGAGCTGTTTTTT. As protein: CASSYGTTGELFF.

This clonotype was detected a few times. J is TRBJ2-1 and V is TRBV6-1, with a weak D call TRBD1 (5 bases). This CDR3 spans 15 amino acids. Germline CDR1 reads MNHNS; CDR2 reads SASEGT. The ends were cut back, 5 bases at V and 4 bases at J, with 15 bases in the middle. The CDR3 region has the DNA TGTGCCAGCAGTCCGTCGCCGGACACTTACAATGAGCAGTTCTTC. It is translated as CASSPSPDTYNEQFF.

V gene TRBV7-9 combines with J gene TRBJ1-1; a weak D match, TRBD1 (6 bases). Germline CDR1 SEHNR, CDR2 FQNEAQ (reference sequence). With 5 bases removed from V and 2 bases from J, the gap between germline ends came to 15 bases. There are 15 residues in the CDR3. This CDR3 is CASSRRQAANTEAFF. The CDR3 DNA sequence: TGTGCCAGCAGCCGAAGACAGGCCGCCAACACTGAAGCTTTCTTT.

This clonotype was seen a handful of times. V is TRBV6-2 or TRBV6-3 and J is TRBJ2-7; D is tentatively TRBD1 or TRBD2 (5 bases each). The germline V and J ends were trimmed by 5 bases and 1 base, with 15 bases remaining between them. Germline-derived CDR1 and CDR2 are MNHEY and SVGEGT. The CDR3 runs 15 residues. Written as DNA, the CDR3 is TGTGCCAGCAGTCCTCGGGACGGAGAGTCCTACGAGCAGTACTTC. This translates into CASSPRDGESYEQYF.